The TCR beta chain under discussion was sequenced for a study of blood T cell repertoires in COVID-19. Study context: The analysed material was cDNA or gDNA that came from T cells, B-cell-depleted T cells, or PBMCs.

Everyone who took part was roughly 18 to 89 years old, and they came from about 25 US areas. Method: immunoSEQ multiplex PCR; TCRdb's copy keeps in-frame clones and lacks some. The top ten clones hold about 8.6% of a sample with about 150,000 clones, 84% of them seen once. The V gene end was trimmed by 6 bases and the J gene end by 2 bases; junction bases not matched to a gene: 6. Looked up from germline, CDR1 is ENHRY and CDR2 is SYGVKD. This CDR3 spans 16 amino acids. The source is a woman aged 45-65 years who had recovered from COVID-19. The chain couples TRBV10-3 to TRBJ2-2; 10 bases fit TRBD1. The specimen sequenced was PBMCs or T cells enriched from blood (not recorded which). The CDR3 is CAIRAGTGANTGELFF. The DNA of the CDR3 is TGTGCCATCAGAGCCGGGACAGGGGCTAACACCGGGGAGCTGTTTTTT.